Shown below are 25 T cell receptor beta chains from a single sample sequenced in a study of T cell responses to AZD1222 COVID-19 vaccine. TCRdb's copy holds only in-frame clones and misses some; the assay was immunoSEQ multiplex PCR. The data contain roughly 170,000 clones, roughly 88% of them seen just once; the ten biggest clones take up 0.49%. This specimen consisted of peripheral blood, obtained on day 0 of AZD1222 vaccination. These receptors all stem from an adult in good health.

The rearrangement joins TRBV6-1 to TRBJ2-7, with TRBD2 matching 8 bases. CDR3 length equals 18 residues. Germline loops: CDR1 MNHNS, CDR2 SASEGT. J lost 0 bases, V lost 2 bases, and 12 bases had no gene match. As DNA, the CDR3 is TGTGCCAGCAGTGAAACCCACCTAGCGGGTATTTACTCCTACGAGCAGTACTTC. Translated, it gives CASSETHLAGIYSYEQYF.

This clone was counted a single time. J is TRBJ2-1 and V is TRBV19, with 15 bases lining up with TRBD2. The CDR3 loop spans 16 amino acids. CDR1 and CDR2 (germline): LNHDA, SQIVND (reference sequence). V gave up 7 bases and J gave up 12 bases; unmatched junction bases: 13. The CDR3 nucleotides read TGTGCCAGTACCCAAGGACTAGCGGGAGGGAAATCCGGGCAGTTCTTC. It is translated as CASTQGLAGGKSGQFF.

J is TRBJ1-1 and V is TRBV19, with a tentative D call TRBD1 (5 bases). V was trimmed by 10 bases and J by 2 bases, leaving 14 bases between them. Germline V gene sequence: CDR1 LNHDA, CDR2 SQIVND (reference sequence). CDR3 length: 13 amino acids. The CDR3 loop reads CAILPGPNTEAFF. In DNA form, the CDR3 reads TGTGCCATCCTACCGGGACCTAACACTGAAGCTTTCTTT.

This chain uses TRBV12-3 or TRBV12-4 with TRBJ1-3; 7 bases match TRBD1. This CDR3 has 12 residues. V trimming: 6 bases; J trimming: 15 bases; junction bases outside the gene matches: 11. CDR3: CASSPLDRDAYF. The CDR3 DNA is TGTGCCAGCAGCCCCCTCGACAGGGACGCATATTTT.

The gene calls are TRBV14 and TRBJ2-1; TRBD1 is a possible D gene (5 bases). The V gene lost 4 bases and the J gene lost 4 bases, with 8 bases spanning the gap. The CDR3 loop spans 13 amino acids. Germline V lookup: CDR1 SGHDN, CDR2 FVKESK. This CDR3 is CASSPPGYNEQFF. For the CDR3, the DNA is TGTGCCAGCAGCCCCCCAGGGTACAATGAGCAGTTCTTC.

The J gene is TRBJ1-2, the V gene TRBV5-1; D perhaps matches TRBD1 (6 bases). Germline V gene data show CDR1 as SGHRS and CDR2 as YFSETQ. The CDR3 totals 14 residues. V lost 0 bases and J 4 bases, leaving 10 bases between the germline ends. As DNA, the CDR3 is TGCGCCAGCAGCTTGGCACTACAGGGCTATGGCTACACCTTC. It codes for CASSLALQGYGYTF.

A single count supports this clone. The chain joins TRBV2 to TRBJ2-7; maybe TRBD1 (6 bases). V was trimmed by 7 bases and J by 10 bases, leaving 17 bases between them. Germline loops: CDR1 SNHLY, CDR2 FYNNEI. This CDR3 is built from 12 residues. CDR3 nucleotides: TGTGCCAGCACCCCGGACAGTCTAGATCAGTACTTC. It codes for CASTPDSLDQYF.

The chain employs TRBV6-1 and TRBJ1-2; perhaps TRBD1 as D (6 bases). With 2 bases removed from V and 7 bases from J, the gap between germline ends came to 14 bases. The CDR3 runs 14 residues. Germline values: CDR1 MNHNS, CDR2 SASEGT. CDR3 in amino acids: CASSEKEGVGGYTF. As DNA, the CDR3 is TGTGCCAGCAGTGAAAAAGAGGGGGTGGGTGGCTACACCTTC.

With regard to this clone: The junction shows a germline mismatch at one end, possibly a read error. J is TRBJ2-4 and V is TRBV6-5; a weak D match, TRBD2 (7 bases). The V gene's germline CDR1 is MNHEY and CDR2 SVGAGI. The CDR3 is made up of 13 amino acids. The CDR3: CASSYSPRGAGVF. CDR3 nucleotides: TGTGCCAGCAGTTACTCCCCTCGGGGGGCGGGCGTCTTC.

This chain joins TRBV27 and TRBJ1-4; D might be TRBD1 (6 bases). V was shortened by 5 bases and J by 4 bases, with 11 bases between the two germline ends. CDR3 length: 14 residues. Germline V gene lookup returns CDR1 MNHEY and CDR2 SMNVEV (reference sequence). The CDR3 sequence is CASSSRGRNEKLFF. In DNA form, the CDR3 reads TGTGCCAGCAGTAGCAGGGGCCGTAATGAAAAACTGTTTTTT.

The rearrangement uses TRBV23-1 and TRBJ2-2, with 9 bases fitting TRBD2. TRBV23-1 belongs to the ORF category, with a function that is uncertain. CDR3 size: 17 residues. V trimming: 0 bases; J trimming: 5 bases; junction bases outside the gene matches: 7. This CDR3 is CASSQSLAGVITGELFF. CDR3 DNA: TGCGCCAGCAGTCAATCACTAGCGGGCGTGATTACCGGGGAGCTGTTTTTT.

V gene TRBV13 combines with J gene TRBJ2-7; D is possibly TRBD1 or TRBD2 (5 bases each). The V and J ends lost 4 bases and 2 bases respectively, with 15 bases between them. Germline CDR1 reads PRHDT; CDR2 reads FYEKMQ (reference sequence). The CDR3 runs 15 residues. Here the CDR3 DNA reads TGTGCCAGCAGCTGGGTCGGGACGTCGACCTACGAGCAGTACTTC. Its protein product is CASSWVGTSTYEQYF.

The CDR3 DNA reads TGTGCCAGCAGCCAGTTCCGGGGTGAAGCTTTCTTT. It codes for CASSQFRGEAFF. The gene calls are TRBV3-1 (or the pseudogene TRBV3-2) and TRBJ1-1; D not certain. CDR3 length: 12 amino acids. Trimming removed 3 bases at V and 7 bases at J, with 9 bases between. The germline V gene encodes CDR1 LGHDT and CDR2 YNNKEL (reference sequence).

This chain joins TRBV6-6 and TRBJ2-1, with D perhaps matching TRBD2 (6 bases). The CDR3 covers 16 residues. Germline-derived CDR1 and CDR2 are MNHNY and SVGAGI (reference sequence). V dropped 6 bases and J dropped 8 bases, with 23 bases sitting between them. Written as DNA, the CDR3 is TGTGCCAGCAGGAAGACAATAGCGGAGTTTCGAGATGAGCAGTTCTTC. It specifies CASRKTIAEFRDEQFF.

This chain connects TRBV6-1 to TRBJ1-2; 7 bases map to TRBD1. The CDR3 has 14 amino acids. Germline V gene data show CDR1 as MNHNS and CDR2 as SASEGT. V shed 3 bases, J shed 5 bases, and the junction held 6 bases outside the gene matches. The CDR3 loop is CASSDPQGWYGYTF. The CDR3, as DNA: TGTGCCAGCAGTGACCCACAGGGGTGGTATGGCTACACCTTC.

V and J are TRBV30 and TRBJ1-2, with D possibly being TRBD1 (5 bases). Germline CDR1 and CDR2: GTSNPN and SVGIG (reference sequence). The length of the CDR3 is 12 residues. V lost 0 bases to trimming and J lost 8 bases, with 10 bases between them. The CDR3 sequence is CAWSVRGDGYTF. As DNA, the CDR3 is TGTGCCTGGAGTGTACGGGGGGACGGCTACACCTTC.

CDR3 DNA: TGTGCCTGGACCCAAACCGGGACGGTGGGTGAAAAACTGTTTTTT. Amino acids: CAWTQTGTVGEKLFF. The chain is built from TRBV30 and TRBJ1-4, with D maybe TRBD1 (5 bases). Germline V CDR1 and CDR2: GTSNPN, SVGIG (reference sequence). The V end was cut by 4 bases, the J end by 7 bases, with 19 bases between. This CDR3 is built from 15 residues.

The chain joins TRBV27 to TRBJ2-7; 8 bases line up with TRBD2. This CDR3 spans 14 amino acids. Germline CDR1 reads MNHEY; CDR2 reads SMNVEV (reference sequence). After removal of 3 bases from V and 3 bases from J, the junction contained 4 bases not matched to a gene. The CDR3 nucleotides are TGTGCCAGCAGTTTGTTTCGGGAGGGCTACGAGCAGTACTTC. This sequence encodes CASSLFREGYEQYF.

This clone was recorded a few times. V usage is TRBV5-5 and J usage is TRBJ1-5, with 11 bases fitting TRBD1. The germline V gene has CDR1 SGHKS and CDR2 YYEKEE (reference sequence). V gave up 4 bases and J gave up 4 bases; unmatched junction bases: 4. The CDR3 is 15 residues long. The CDR3 protein is CASSGTGGLNQPQHF. The CDR3 nucleotides read TGTGCCAGCAGCGGGACAGGGGGACTTAATCAGCCCCAGCATTTT.

The chain recombines TRBV9 with TRBJ2-3; the D gene is possibly TRBD1 (5 bases). From germline, CDR1 is SGDLS and CDR2 YYNGEE. The V end lost 3 bases, the J end lost 2 bases, and 10 bases lay between the germline ends. This CDR3 contains 14 residues. CDR3 coding DNA: TGTGCCAGCAGCGAGGGGTCGACCACAGATACGCAGTATTTT. This encodes CASSEGSTTDTQYF.

This sequence joins TRBV11-2 and TRBJ1-1, with a tentative D call TRBD1 (6 bases). The V end lost 7 bases, the J end lost 1 base, and 10 bases lay between the germline ends. The CDR3 has 13 amino acids. Germline loops: CDR1 SGHAT, CDR2 FQNNGV. The CDR3 coding sequence is TGTGCCAGCACGCGGGGGGCGAACACTGAAGCTTTCTTT. It specifies CASTRGANTEAFF.

The chain carries TRBV11-3 and TRBJ2-2, with unresolved D. V was trimmed by 1 base and J by 9 bases, leaving 9 bases between them. Germline loops: CDR1 SGHNT, CDR2 YENEEA. This CDR3 contains 13 residues. CDR3 residues: CASSLGPRRELFF. The CDR3 DNA reads as TGTGCCAGCAGCTTAGGACCCAGACGGGAGCTGTTTTTT.

The chain is built from TRBV24-1 and TRBJ2-1; D is uncertain. Germline V gene lookup returns CDR1 KGHDR and CDR2 SFDVKD. The CDR3 totals 12 residues. V was shortened by 2 bases and J by 7 bases, with 5 bases between the two germline ends. The CDR3 protein is CATSDSVNEQFF. The CDR3 DNA reads TGTGCCACCAGTGATTCCGTGAATGAGCAGTTCTTC.

The V call is TRBV5-1, the J call TRBJ1-1, with D hard to call. The ends were cut back, 3 bases at V and 0 bases at J, with 9 bases in the middle. The length of the CDR3 is 14 residues. Germline CDR1 is SGHRS and CDR2 is YFSETQ. CDR3 amino acids: CASSYRTVNTEAFF. The CDR3 nucleotides read TGCGCCAGCAGCTACCGGACGGTGAACACTGAAGCTTTCTTT.

This chain connects TRBV7-3 to TRBJ1-3; TRBD1 aligns across 9 bases. The CDR3 totals 20 residues. V lost 1 base, J lost 2 bases, and 15 bases stayed unmatched. CDR1 is SGHTA, CDR2 FQGTGA, per germline. The CDR3 loop reads CASSLSYESGTGRPGNTIYF. In DNA form, the CDR3 reads TGTGCCAGCAGCTTAAGCTACGAATCCGGGACAGGGCGGCCTGGAAACACCATATATTTT.